The 26 T cell receptor beta chains below all came from one sample that was sequenced in a study of tumor and adjacent non-tumor tissue in lung cancer. A modified ARM-PCR protocol with three rounds of nested PCR amplified TCRbeta. TCRdb reprocessed the multiplex PCR reads with MiXCR, giving one entry per CDR3 protein. The table records over 100,000 distinct CDR3 sequences, around 57% of them present only once. No cell sorting was done before RNA was extracted from the tissue. The normal lung tissue was taken more than 3 cm from the tumor edge. Sequenced: distant non-tumor lung tissue. Every receptor here comes from a man in his sixties with non-small cell lung cancer.

Many counts were recorded for this clonotype. J is TRBJ2-6 and V is TRBV16; D gene unclear. Germline V CDR1 and CDR2: KGHSY, FQNENV. The CDR3 spans 16 residues. V lost 0 bases, J lost 1 base, and 7 bases lay in between. CDR3 region: CASSQSTRSGANVLTF. The CDR3 DNA reads TGTGCCAGCAGCCAATCTACCCGTTCTGGGGCCAACGTCCTGACTTTC. The entire variable domain, with the rest obtained from reference TRBV16 and TRBJ2-6, is as follows: GEEVAQTPKHLVRGEGQKAKLYCAPIKGHSYVFWYQQVLKNEFKFLISFQNENVFDETGMPKERFSAKCLPNSPCSLEIQATKLEDSAVYFCASSQSTRSGANVLTFGAGSRLTVL.

This sequence joins TRBV28 and TRBJ2-2; 11 nucleotides align to TRBD2. The CDR3 is made up of 18 amino acids. Germline CDR1 reads MDHEN; CDR2 reads SYDVKM. Losses at the gene ends were 6 bases for V and 6 bases for J; bases not matched to a gene: 15. CDR3 nucleotides: TGTGCCAGCAGAATTTTGGCGCTAGCGGGAGGAATCGCCGGGGAGCTGTTTTTT. It yields the protein CASRILALAGGIAGELFF. Drawing the rest from reference TRBV28 and TRBJ2-2, the complete variable domain is DVKVTQSSRYLVKRTGEKVFLECVQDMDHENMFWYRQDPGLGLRLIYFSYDVKMKEKGDIPEGYSVSREKKERFSLILESASTNQTSMYLCASRILALAGGIAGELFFGEGSRLTVL.

With respect to this clonotype: The junction differs from germline at one of its ends, possibly a read error. V and J are TRBV5-8 and TRBJ2-4, with D unresolved. Germline CDR1 reads SGHTS; CDR2 reads YDEGEE. There are 14 residues in the CDR3. CDR3 amino acids: CASSHKVAKYIQYF. The CDR3 bases are TGTGCCAGCAGTCACAAGGTAGCCAAATACATTCAGTACTTC.

The J gene is TRBJ1-5, the V gene TRBV4-1; D is ambiguous. The CDR3 contains 16 residues. Germline V gene lookup returns CDR1 MGHRA and CDR2 YSYEKL. The ends were cut back, 0 bases at V and 15 bases at J, with 24 bases in the middle. The CDR3 bases are TGCGCCAGCAGCCAAGATCCGGGAAATAGCAATCAGCCCTGGCATTTT. Translating it yields CASSQDPGNSNQPWHF.

Points on this clonotype: Just one base apart from a much larger clone, this may be a read error. The chain carries TRBV12-3 or TRBV12-4 and TRBJ2-1, with 10 bases matching TRBD1. Unmatched junction bases numbered 4, after V lost 5 bases and J lost 3 bases. The CDR3 is 15 amino acids. The CDR3 nucleotides are TGTGCCAGCAGTAGACAGGGGGCGGGCTACAATGAGCAGTTCTTC. Translation gives CASSRQGAGYNEQFF.

As for this clonotype: A read error may explain this, as a much larger clone is one base away. This CDR3 fails to terminate in the conserved phenylalanine or tryptophan, so it likely reflects a read error. The V gene is TRBV6-5, the J gene TRBJ2-7; 9 bases align to TRBD2. Germline V lookup: CDR1 MNHEY, CDR2 SVGAGI. The junction had 3 bases not matched to a gene; V was cut back by 6 bases and J by 0 bases. The CDR3 is 14 residues long. CDR3 sequence reads: CASRQTSGSYEQYL. Here the CDR3 DNA reads TGTGCCAGCAGACAGACTAGCGGCTCCTACGAGCAGTACCTC.

The table lists this clonotype with a few counts. Its ends do not fully match the called genes, so a read error is possible. The chain carries TRBV6-5 and TRBJ2-7; D call uncertain. The CDR3 spans 15 residues. Germline lookup yields CDR1 MNHEY and CDR2 SVGAGI. The CDR3 DNA sequence: TGTGCCAGCAATTACTGCCAAGGTCGCACTTGCGAGCAGTATTTC. Amino acids: CASNYCQGRTCEQYF.

The V call is TRBV7-9, the J call TRBJ2-3, with 11 nucleotides matching TRBD2. Germline CDR1 is SEHNR and CDR2 is FQNEAQ (reference sequence). There are 16 residues in the CDR3. J was trimmed by 4 bases and V by 7 bases; bases with no gene match: 10. The CDR3 bases are TGTGCCAGCAACGCTACTAGCGGGGGATCAGCAGATACGCAGTATTTT. Its translation: CASNATSGGSADTQYF.

The chain couples TRBV4-3 to TRBJ1-5; 7 nucleotides match TRBD1. Germline V gene sequence: CDR1 LGHNA, CDR2 YSLEER. The V gene end was trimmed by 0 bases and the J gene end by 11 bases; junction bases not matched to a gene: 10. This CDR3 contains 15 residues. CDR3 residues: CASSQERGRGQSQHF. The CDR3 bases are TGCGCCAGCAGCCAAGAGAGGGGGCGAGGACAGTCCCAGCATTTT.

About this clonotype itself: A much larger clonotype is one base distant, so this may be a read error. In DNA form, the CDR3 reads TGCAGTGCTAGGTACCTTAGCTCCTACAATGAGCAGTTCTTC. Its translation is CSARYLSSYNEQFF. The chain employs TRBV20-1 and TRBJ2-1; no clear D gene. The CDR3 length is 14 residues. V was clipped by 3 bases and J by 0 bases, with 9 bases between them. The germline CDR1 and CDR2 sequences are DFQATT and SNEGSKA (reference sequence).

To note about this clonotype: This may come from a read error, since a much larger clone is one base off. The chain is built from TRBV10-3 and TRBJ2-7; tentative D call: TRBD2 (5 bases). The V gene lost 2 bases and the J gene lost 2 bases, with 10 bases spanning the gap. Germline CDR1 ENHRY, CDR2 SYGVKD. This CDR3 is built from 14 residues. CDR3 amino acids: CAISEGRGPYEQYF. The CDR3 DNA reads TGTGCCATCAGTGAGGGCAGAGGGCCCTACGAGCAGTACTTC.

On this clonotype: At one end, the junction sequence differs from germline, possibly due to a read error. V and J are TRBV7-2 and TRBJ1-2; maybe TRBD1 (5 bases). Germline lookup yields CDR1 SGHTA and CDR2 FQGNSA. The CDR3 contains 14 residues. The CDR3 nucleotides read TGTGCCAGCAACTTACAGGACGGCCTCTATGGTTACACCTTC. Amino acid sequence: CASNLQDGLYGYTF.

Regarding this clonotype: This clone may be a read error of a much larger clone one base away. The J gene is TRBJ2-7, the V gene TRBV19; TRBD1 is a possible D gene (6 bases). The germline CDR1 and CDR2 sequences are LNHDA and SQIVND (reference sequence). V lost 8 bases to trimming and J lost 3 bases, with 11 bases between them. The CDR3 is 12 amino acids. The CDR3 nucleotides are TGTGCCAGTGATGTAGGGGGCTACGAGCAGTACTTC. Encoded protein: CASDVGGYEQYF. Together with reference TRBV19 and TRBJ2-7, the CDR3 gives the full variable domain: DGGITQSPKYLFRKEGQNVTLSCEQNLNHDAMYWYRQDPGQGLRLIYYSQIVNDFQKGDIAEGYSVSREKKESFPLTVTSAQKNPTAFYLCASDVGGYEQYFGPGTRLTVT.

J is TRBJ1-1 and V is TRBV6-5; no firm D call. V gave up 10 bases and J gave up 2 bases, with 14 bases separating them. The CDR3 is 13 residues long. Per germline, CDR1 MNHEY and CDR2 SVGAGI. The CDR3 spells CANRYSRNTEAFF. The CDR3 DNA reads as TGTGCCAACAGATACTCGAGAAACACTGAAGCTTTCTTT.

There are many counts of this clonotype. V gene TRBV5-5 combines with J gene TRBJ2-5, with TRBD2 matching 9 bases. The CDR3 has 17 amino acids. V lost 0 bases and J lost 4; bases outside the gene matches: 10. Germline V lookup: CDR1 SGHKS, CDR2 YYEKEE (reference sequence). The CDR3 sequence: CASSLVFSSGVLETQYF. The CDR3 region has the DNA TGTGCCAGCAGCTTGGTATTTTCTAGCGGGGTTTTAGAGACCCAGTACTTC.

This clonotype was observed many times. The chain links TRBV6-1 to TRBJ2-3; D is uncertain. V dropped 0 bases and J dropped 7 bases, with 8 bases sitting between them. Germline values: CDR1 MNHNS, CDR2 SASEGT. The CDR3 covers 13 residues. The CDR3 sequence is CASSEAPGYTQYF. The CDR3 DNA reads TGTGCCAGCAGTGAAGCGCCTGGGTATACGCAGTATTTT.

This chain joins TRBV11-2 and TRBJ2-1; 8 nucleotides line up with TRBD1. This CDR3 has 16 residues. CDR1 SGHAT and CDR2 FQNNGV come from the germline V gene. CDR3 sequence reads: CASNFPQGARGDEQFF. For the CDR3, the DNA is TGTGCAAGTAACTTTCCCCAGGGGGCGCGGGGCGATGAGCAGTTCTTC.

Remarks on this clonotype: A much larger clone sits a single nucleotide away, making a read error possible. The rearrangement links TRBV12-3 or TRBV12-4 to TRBJ2-1; 7 positions match TRBD1. J gave up 4 bases and V 3 bases, and 3 bases lay outside the gene matches. This CDR3 spans 14 amino acids. The CDR3: CASSFVTGYNEQFF. The CDR3 DNA follows: TGTGCCAGCAGTTTTGTGACAGGGTACAATGAGCAGTTCTTC.

CDR3 in amino acids: CSAKTGGTTEAFF. CDR3 DNA sequence: TGCAGTGCCAAGACAGGGGGCACGACTGAAGCTTTCTTT. The gene calls are TRBV20-1 and TRBJ1-1; TRBD1 matches 10 bases. J gave up 5 bases and V 6 bases, and 6 bases lay outside the gene matches. This CDR3 has 13 residues. Looked up from germline, CDR1 is DFQATT and CDR2 is SNEGSKA (reference sequence).

About this clonotype itself: One end of the junction fails to match germline, which may point to a read error. For the CDR3, the DNA is TGTGCCAGCAGTTACTCGAGGTGGCCGAGCTCCTACAATGAGCAGTTTTTC. Protein product: CASSYSRWPSSYNEQFF. The J gene is TRBJ2-1, the V gene TRBV6-5; D gene unclear. This CDR3 region has 17 residues. Germline CDR1 and CDR2: MNHEY and SVGAGI.

This clonotype was seen a few times. The rearrangement joins TRBV2 to TRBJ2-7; maybe TRBD1 (5 bases). Trimming pared 5 bases from V and 2 bases from J, leaving 7 bases between. The CDR3 covers 12 residues. Germline loops: CDR1 SNHLY, CDR2 FYNNEI. CDR3 protein: CASSQTAYEQYF. DNA for the CDR3: TGTGCCAGCAGTCAGACAGCCTACGAGCAGTACTTC.

This clonotype came up many times. The genes are TRBV6-1 and TRBJ1-2, with 9 bases lining up with TRBD1. V trimming: 10 bases; J trimming: 2 bases; junction bases outside the gene matches: 5. This CDR3 contains 13 residues. The germline gives CDR1 MNHNS, CDR2 SASEGT. As DNA, the CDR3 is TGTGCCATCTTGGACAGGGGAAACTATGGCTACACCTTC. This gives the protein CAILDRGNYGYTF.

To note about this clonotype: With a much larger clone just one base away, this may be a read error. The chain has TRBV12-3 or TRBV12-4 and TRBJ2-7, with 7 nucleotides matching TRBD1. This CDR3 has 13 amino acids. CDR3 nucleotide sequence: TGTGCCAGCAGTTCCACAGGGGCGTACGAGGAGTACTTC. Amino acid sequence: CASSSTGAYEEYF.

This clonotype came up a few times. A junction boundary mismatches the germline segment, possibly from a read error. This chain uses TRBV19 with TRBJ1-5; TRBD1 might be the D (6 bases). This CDR3 region has 15 residues. Germline CDR1 is LNHDA and CDR2 is SQIVND (reference sequence). The chain's CDR3 is CANSSRGGGNQPQHF. DNA for the CDR3: TGTGCCAATAGTTCCAGGGGAGGAGGCAATCAGCCCCAGCATTTT.

There are many counts of this clonotype. The CDR3 DNA follows: TGCAGCGCAATTGGGACAGCGAGCGGCGGCTACACCTTC. Amino acid sequence: CSAIGTASGGYTF. V is TRBV29-1 and J is TRBJ1-2, with 7 bases that match TRBD1. The CDR3 extends over 13 amino acids. Per germline, CDR1 SQVTM and CDR2 ANQGSEA. J was trimmed by 8 bases and V by 7 bases; bases with no gene match: 13.

This clonotype was seen a handful of times. Given a much more abundant clone one base away, this may be a read error. The V gene is TRBV20-1, the J gene TRBJ2-5, with 7 bases fitting TRBD2. The CDR3 has 18 amino acids. Germline CDR1 reads DFQATT; CDR2 reads SNEGSKA (reference sequence). The CDR3 DNA is TGCAGGGCGGCTCCAGGCGGGCTCACTAGCGCCCCGACCGGGACCCAGTACTTC. Its protein product is CRAAPGGLTSAPTGTQYF.